Listed below are T cell receptor beta chains from one sample, sequenced in a study of blood T cell repertoires in COVID-19. Repertoires were generated with immunoSEQ multiplex PCR, while TCRdb's copy carries only in-frame clones and drops some. The profile shows about 150,000 clones, about 85% of them singletons. Sequences were obtained from peripheral blood. Receptor source: a man aged 60-69 years with COVID-19, enrolled during active disease. Both conserved end residues are part of each CDR3. The D gene is left open where the match is weak. Not every row has a clone size; where given, it reads once, few, many or a size class.

>once|TRBV18|TRBD1|TRBJ2-3
TGTGCCAGCTCACCCGGACAGGTCACAGATACGCAGTATTTT
CASSPGQVTDTQYF
>-|TRBV7-6|TRBD1|TRBJ2-3
TGTGCCAGCAGCCCTGGACAGGGGGTCACAGATACGCAGTATTTT
CASSPGQGVTDTQYF
>-|TRBV6-5|-|TRBJ1-6
TGTGCCAGCAGTTACTCCAGCTCCTATAATTCACCCCTCCACTTT
CASSYSSSYNSPLHF
>-|TRBV7-2|-|TRBJ1-2
TGTGCCAGCACCCTAACTCAGGGTTTAGGGTATGGCTACACCTTC
CASTLTQGLGYGYTF
>few|TRBV12-3/TRBV12-4|TRBD1|TRBJ1-3
TGTGCCAGCAGTACGACAGGGGGAAACACCATATATTTT
CASSTTGGNTIYF
>-|TRBV18|-|TRBJ2-1
TGTGCCAGCTCAGAACAGTCCTACAATGAGCAGTTCTTC
CASSEQSYNEQFF
>-|TRBV6-5|-|TRBJ1-5
TGTGCCAGCAGGGCGGGGGTCCAGCCCCAGCATTTT
CASRAGVQPQHF
>-|TRBV6-2/TRBV6-3|TRBD2|TRBJ2-7
TGTGCCAGCAGTTACACCCAATCTAGCGGGAGATACAACGAGCAGTACTTC
CASSYTQSSGRYNEQYF
>-|TRBV6-5|TRBD1|TRBJ1-1
TGTGCCAGCAGTTGGAAACGAGGGGGCAACACTGAAGCTTTCTTT
CASSWKRGGNTEAFF
>-|TRBV6-2/TRBV6-3|-|TRBJ1-1
TGTGCCAGCAGTTACGGGCAGATAGCTGAAGCTTTCTTT
CASSYGQIAEAFF
>-|TRBV7-8|-|TRBJ1-5
TGTGCCAGCAGCTTATCCAGGGCTGGTCAGCCCCAGCATTTT
CASSLSRAGQPQHF
>-|TRBV2|TRBD1|TRBJ1-1
TGTGCCAGCACAGACAGGGGGCGAACTGAAGCTTTCTTT
CASTDRGRTEAFF
>few|TRBV6-6|TRBD2|TRBJ2-5
TGTGCCAGCAGTCAAACTAGCGGGGGGGCTAGACAAGAGACCCAGTACTTC
CASSQTSGGARQETQYF
>-|TRBV14|TRBD1|TRBJ2-7
TGTGCCAGCAGTCCCCGGACAGGCTACGAGCAGTACTTC
CASSPRTGYEQYF
>-|TRBV2|-|TRBJ1-5
TGTGCCAGCAGTGAGGAGGTGGGGAGCAATCAGCCCCAGCATTTT
CASSEEVGSNQPQHF